This T cell receptor beta chain was identified during a study of Ad26.COV2.S vaccination and SARS-CoV-2 variants. The sample's treatment: 15 to 20 received Ad26.COV2.S at low or high dose, single or two shots; roughly five received placebo; per-sample allocation not given. Sampling took place 63 days after the first vaccine or placebo injection. TCRdb keeps only in-frame clones here, not all; method: immunoSEQ multiplex PCR. In the table there are 400,000 to 450,000 clones, about 90% of which are singletons. This CDR3 has 12 residues. Germline assignment: CDR1 SGHDT and CDR2 YYEEEE. J gave up 7 bases and V 4 bases, and 3 bases lay outside the gene matches.

V is TRBV5-6 and J is TRBJ1-2, with 8 bases lining up with TRBD1. Sequencing used peripheral blood, obtained in a trial of Ad26.COV2.S vaccine versus placebo. This clonotype was sampled from a person between 18 and 59 years old who received the Ad26.COV2.S COVID-19 vaccine or a placebo. CDR3 DNA sequence: TGTGCCAGCAGCCCCGACAGGGGTGGCTACACCTTC. Residues: CASSPDRGGYTF.